The 24 T cell receptor beta chains presented below share a single source sample, sequenced in a study of cytomegalovirus exposure and HLA in healthy donors. With 60 Vbeta and 13 Jbeta primers, the PCR was carried out. Libraries were prepared by immunoSEQ multiplex PCR; TCRdb keeps only in-frame clonotypes and omits some of them. The table has about 120,000 clones, roughly 80% seen once. Specimen: PBMCs. Receptors were obtained from a woman aged 40 to 50 in good health and CMV-seropositive.

The chain combines TRBV9 with TRBJ2-5; 9 bases are a match to TRBD2. Unmatched junction bases numbered 7, after V lost 0 bases and J lost 1 base. The CDR3 has 17 residues. Germline-derived CDR1 and CDR2 are SGDLS and YYNGEE. The CDR3 DNA reads TGTGCCAGCAGCGTAGGTATGGCTAGCGGGACCCAAGAGACCCAGTACTTC. Amino acid sequence: CASSVGMASGTQETQYF.

The V and J genes are TRBV25-1 and TRBJ1-1, with D possibly being TRBD1 (6 bases). With 3 bases removed from V and 4 bases from J, the gap between germline ends came to 9 bases. This CDR3 is 13 amino acids long. Germline assignment: CDR1 MGHDK and CDR2 SYGVNS. CDR3: CASSDRGGTEAFF. DNA of the CDR3: TGTGCCAGCAGTGACAGGGGTGGCACTGAAGCTTTCTTT.

J is TRBJ2-1 and V is TRBV19; 9 nucleotides align to TRBD2. The germline CDR1 and CDR2 sequences are LNHDA and SQIVND (reference sequence). There are 15 residues in the CDR3. With V trimmed by 3 bases and J by 3 bases, 3 bases remained unmatched. CDR3 DNA sequence: TGTGCCAGTAGTATGGGACTAGCCGTCTACAATGAGCAGTTCTTC. Translating gives CASSMGLAVYNEQFF. Supplemented by reference TRBV19 and TRBJ2-1, the full variable domain reads DGGITQSPKYLFRKEGQNVTLSCEQNLNHDAMYWYRQDPGQGLRLIYYSQIVNDFQKGDIAEGYSVSREKKESFPLTVTSAQKNPTAFYLCASSMGLAVYNEQFFGPGTRLTVL.

This sequence joins TRBV6-1 and TRBJ1-6; 7 bases match TRBD1. Trimming cost V 3 bases and J 4 bases; bases outside gene matches: 6. From germline, CDR1 is MNHNS and CDR2 SASEGT. The CDR3 is made up of 16 amino acids. The CDR3 DNA reads TGTGCCAGCAGTGATTTCAGGGGACAGTATAATTCACCCCTCCACTTT. Its protein product is CASSDFRGQYNSPLHF.

This sequence joins TRBV6-6 and TRBJ1-5, with 7 bases fitting TRBD1. The CDR3 loop spans 14 amino acids. Germline assignment: CDR1 MNHNY and CDR2 SVGAGI (reference sequence). J was trimmed by 7 bases and V by 6 bases; bases with no gene match: 9. CDR3 nucleotides: TGTGCCAGCAGGCCCGGACAGGTACCACAGCCCCAGCATTTT. It is translated as CASRPGQVPQPQHF.

The V and J genes are TRBV18 and TRBJ2-7; D remains unclear. The CDR3 sequence is 14 residues long. Germline lookup yields CDR1 KGHSH and CDR2 LQKENI. V was shortened by 4 bases and J by 3 bases, with 13 bases between the two germline ends. The CDR3 DNA reads as TGTGCCAGCTCACGTGACAACAAACTCTACGAGCAGTACTTC. This encodes CASSRDNKLYEQYF. The whole variable domain, filled in from reference TRBV18 and TRBJ2-7, reads NAGVMQNPRHLVRRRGQEARLRCSPMKGHSHVYWYRQLPEEGLKFMVYLQKENIIDESGMPKERFSAEFPKEGPSILRIQQVVRGDSAAYFCASSRDNKLYEQYFGPGTRLTVT.

The chain carries TRBV4-1 and TRBJ2-7, with TRBD2 identical over 10 bases. Germline V CDR1 and CDR2: MGHRA, YSYEKL. This CDR3 contains 16 residues. Losses at the gene ends were 6 bases for V and 2 bases for J; bases not matched to a gene: 10. CDR3 protein: CASSWGASGSAYEQYF. The CDR3 DNA reads TGCGCCAGCAGTTGGGGGGCTAGCGGGAGCGCCTACGAGCAGTACTTC.

The chain is built from TRBV9 and TRBJ2-1, with a weak D call TRBD1 (6 bases). V was shortened by 2 bases and J by 7 bases, with 13 bases between the two germline ends. The CDR3 length is 14 residues. Germline loops: CDR1 SGDLS, CDR2 YYNGEE. The CDR3 is CASSVAGAGNEQFF. Written as DNA, the CDR3 is TGTGCCAGCAGCGTGGCAGGGGCTGGGAATGAGCAGTTCTTC.

V gene TRBV2 combines with J gene TRBJ2-2; 8 bases line up with TRBD1. Germline-derived CDR1 and CDR2 are SNHLY and FYNNEI. Trimming took 5 bases from V and 0 from J; bases not matched to a gene: 2. This CDR3 has 15 amino acids. CDR3 bases: TGTGCCAGCAGTTGGACAGGGTCGAACACCGGGGAGCTGTTTTTT. Translation gives CASSWTGSNTGELFF.

The genes are TRBV7-9 and TRBJ2-6; 7 bases match TRBD1. The germline CDR1 and CDR2 sequences are SEHNR and FQNEAQ (reference sequence). V shed 9 bases and J 5 bases; nucleotides not matched to a gene: 16. The CDR3 has 17 residues. The CDR3 region has the DNA TGTGCCAGTACCATCCCGGGACAGCCTCCCTGGGCCAACGTCCTGACTTTC. Amino acid sequence: CASTIPGQPPWANVLTF.

This sequence joins TRBV19 and TRBJ1-6; D unresolved. V lost 5 bases and J 0 bases, leaving 8 bases between the germline ends. This CDR3 contains 15 residues. Germline-derived CDR1 and CDR2 are LNHDA and SQIVND (reference sequence). The CDR3 protein is CASSGQFSYNSPLHF. As DNA, the CDR3 is TGTGCCAGTAGTGGTCAGTTCTCCTATAATTCACCCCTCCACTTT.

V is TRBV7-2 and J is TRBJ2-3; D is perhaps TRBD1 (5 bases). In germline, CDR1 is SGHTA, CDR2 FQGNSA. V lost 5 bases and J 2 bases, leaving 11 bases between the germline ends. The CDR3 runs 14 residues. CDR3 DNA sequence: TGTGCCAGCAGCCCCAGGGCCATCACAGATACGCAGTATTTT. It encodes CASSPRAITDTQYF.

The chain has TRBV7-8 and TRBJ1-1; 10 positions agree with TRBD1. Trimming cost V 5 bases and J 0 bases; bases outside gene matches: 6. In germline, CDR1 is SGHVS, CDR2 FQNEAQ. This CDR3 has 16 amino acids. The CDR3 is CASSPGTGVMNTEAFF. The DNA of the CDR3 is TGTGCCAGCAGCCCCGGGACAGGGGTCATGAACACTGAAGCTTTCTTT.

This clone was seen a few times. The chain combines TRBV7-6 with TRBJ2-6; D unclear. Trimming pared 6 bases from V and 0 bases from J, leaving 6 bases between. This CDR3 comprises 14 residues. Germline V CDR1 and CDR2: SGHVS, FNYEAQ. The CDR3 loop is CASRAYSGANVLTF. The CDR3 nucleotides read TGTGCCAGCAGGGCATACTCTGGGGCCAACGTCCTGACTTTC.

The V and J genes are TRBV5-6 and TRBJ1-2; tentative D call: TRBD1 (5 bases). The CDR3 has 11 residues. The ends were cut back, 3 bases at V and 7 bases at J, with 7 bases in the middle. Germline CDR1 is SGHDT and CDR2 is YYEEEE. CDR3 loop: CASSSGFGYTF. CDR3 bases: TGTGCCAGCAGCTCAGGGTTTGGCTACACCTTC.

V gene TRBV7-9 combines with J gene TRBJ2-7, with TRBD1 matching 7 bases. CDR3 size: 15 residues. Germline CDR1 reads SEHNR; CDR2 reads FQNEAQ (reference sequence). With V trimmed by 5 bases and J by 4 bases, 11 bases remained unmatched. The CDR3 region is CASSATGRPGYEQYF. The CDR3 DNA follows: TGTGCCAGCAGCGCGACAGGGCGGCCGGGATACGAGCAGTACTTC.

The chain is built from TRBV4-2 and TRBJ2-3, with 11 nucleotides matching TRBD2. There are 17 residues in the CDR3. Germline trimming cut 1 base from V and 2 bases from J; bases unmatched to any gene: 5. Per the germline V gene, CDR1 is LGHNA and CDR2 is YNFKEQ. DNA for the CDR3: TGTGCCAGCAGCCAAGTGGGGACTAGCGGACCCACAGATACGCAGTATTTT. Encoded protein: CASSQVGTSGPTDTQYF.

This clone was detected once. The chain recombines TRBV12-5 with TRBJ1-5; D remains ambiguous. V was shortened by 1 base and J by 3 bases, with 13 bases between the two germline ends. Germline assignment: CDR1 LGHNT and CDR2 FRNRAP. The CDR3 is 16 amino acids. CDR3 coding DNA: TGTGCTAGTGGTTTGGCCTTCGGGGATAACAATCAGCCCCAGCATTTT. The encoded protein is CASGLAFGDNNQPQHF.

The chain links TRBV2 to TRBJ1-6; D call uncertain. The germline V gene encodes CDR1 SNHLY and CDR2 FYNNEI. Between the trimmed V and J ends, which lost 6 bases and 11 bases, there was a span of 8 bases. The CDR3 is 11 amino acids. CDR3 amino acids: CASSPITPLHF. The CDR3 bases are TGTGCCAGCAGCCCCATCACACCCCTCCACTTT.

The chain's CDR3 is CATSRVQGAQAKNIQYF. The CDR3 DNA reads TGTGCCACCAGCAGAGTCCAGGGGGCACAAGCCAAAAACATTCAGTACTTC. V and J are TRBV15 and TRBJ2-4; TRBD1 matches 8 bases. Germline CDR1 is LNHNV and CDR2 is YYDKDF (reference sequence). The J segment lost 0 bases and the V segment lost 1 base, leaving 5 bases of the junction unmatched. The CDR3 has 17 residues.

V is TRBV5-4 and J is TRBJ2-5; no clear D gene. The CDR3 loop spans 13 amino acids. V was trimmed by 1 base and J by 2 bases, leaving 6 bases between them. Looked up from germline, CDR1 is SGHNT and CDR2 is YYREEE (reference sequence). Written as DNA, the CDR3 is TGTGCCAGCAGCTTGACAAGACAAGAGACCCAGTACTTC. Its translation: CASSLTRQETQYF.

A single count supports this clone. This chain joins TRBV5-1 and TRBJ2-7, with a weak D call TRBD2 (6 bases). V gave up 3 bases and J gave up 5 bases, with 12 bases separating them. The germline CDR1 and CDR2 sequences are SGHRS and YFSETQ. The CDR3 has 13 amino acids. CDR3 nucleotides: TGCGCCAGCAGCTCGGGACTGGGTGACGAGCAGTACTTC. Its translation is CASSSGLGDEQYF. The entire variable domain, with the rest obtained from reference TRBV5-1 and TRBJ2-7, is as follows: KAGVTQTPRYLIKTRGQQVTLSCSPISGHRSVSWYQQTPGQGLQFLFEYFSETQRNKGNFPGRFSGRQFSNSRSEMNVSTLELGDSALYLCASSSGLGDEQYFGPGTRLTVT.

The rearrangement links TRBV4-1 to TRBJ2-5; 8 nucleotides line up with TRBD2. CDR3 length: 18 residues. The junction had 10 bases not matched to a gene; V was cut back by 0 bases and J by 1 base. CDR1 MGHRA and CDR2 YSYEKL come from the germline V gene. Written as DNA, the CDR3 is TGCGCCAGCAGCCAAGATAGTGGGCTAGCGGGCCCCCAAGAGACCCAGTACTTC. Protein sequence: CASSQDSGLAGPQETQYF.

The J gene is TRBJ1-4, the V gene TRBV29-1; 10 nucleotides agree with TRBD1. This CDR3 spans 14 amino acids. With V trimmed by 3 bases and J by 4 bases, 2 bases remained unmatched. Germline V gene lookup returns CDR1 SQVTM and CDR2 ANQGSEA. CDR3 protein: CSVEGTGDNEKLFF. In nucleotides, the CDR3 is TGCAGCGTTGAGGGGACAGGGGATAATGAAAAACTGTTTTTT.